These 6 T cell receptor beta chains share one sample of origin, sequenced in a study of cytotoxic CD8 clonotypes in ibrutinib-treated CLL. TCRdb keeps only in-frame clones here, not all; method: immunoSEQ multiplex PCR. Of about 160,000 clones listed, around 84% are singletons. This sample comprised PBMCs, obtained after 12 months of ibrutinib treatment. Receptor source: a human donor with chronic lymphocytic leukemia.

The gene calls are TRBV29-1 and TRBJ2-7; TRBD2 might be the D (6 bases). Germline assignment: CDR1 SQVTM and CDR2 ANQGSEA. The CDR3 is 12 amino acids. V was cut by 6 bases and J by 7 bases, with 16 bases left in between. CDR3 bases: TGCAGCGTGGCGGAGGGGAAGGGGGAGCAGTACTTC. This encodes CSVAEGKGEQYF.

The chain combines TRBV9 with TRBJ2-7; the D call may be TRBD1 or TRBD2 (5 bases each). The CDR3 length is 13 residues. Trimming shortened V by 0 bases and J by 7 bases, and 11 bases separated the two germline ends. Germline CDR1 SGDLS, CDR2 YYNGEE. The CDR3 sequence is CASSVGGAVEQYF. CDR3 nucleotides: TGTGCCAGCAGCGTAGGAGGGGCGGTTGAGCAGTACTTC. Full variable domain (rest looked up from reference TRBV9 and TRBJ2-7): DSGVTQTPKHLITATGQRVTLRCSPRSGDLSVYWYQQSLDQGLQFLIQYYNGEERAKGNILERFSAQQFPDLHSELNLSSLELGDSALYFCASSVGGAVEQYFGPGTRLTVT.

This chain joins TRBV7-9 and TRBJ1-4; 7 bases are shared with TRBD1. The germline V gene has CDR1 SEHNR and CDR2 FQNEAQ (reference sequence). The CDR3 covers 15 residues. V shed 5 bases, J shed 4 bases, and the junction held 7 bases outside the gene matches. CDR3 DNA: TGTGCCAGCAGCACAGGGGTTGGGGGTAATGAAAAACTGTTTTTT. Its protein is CASSTGVGGNEKLFF.

This chain joins TRBV27 and TRBJ2-7; a weak D match, TRBD2 (5 bases). Trimming shortened V by 8 bases and J by 6 bases, and 17 bases separated the two germline ends. This CDR3 has 13 amino acids. The germline V gene encodes CDR1 MNHEY and CDR2 SMNVEV (reference sequence). The CDR3 region has the DNA TGTGCCAGCCAAACTAACTCGGGGTCCGAGCAGTACTTC. It translates to CASQTNSGSEQYF.

The chain uses TRBV14 and TRBJ2-3; D unclear. The V end was cut by 0 bases, the J end by 7 bases, with 8 bases between. Germline V lookup: CDR1 SGHDN, CDR2 FVKESK. CDR3 length: 13 residues. CDR3 nucleotide sequence: TGTGCCAGCAGCCAAGAGCGCGGAAATACGCAGTATTTT. Protein: CASSQERGNTQYF.

This clone was detected only a few times. The chain carries TRBV28 and TRBJ1-5; 7 nucleotides agree with TRBD1. CDR1 is MDHEN and CDR2 is SYDVKM in the germline V gene. This CDR3 is built from 17 residues. J gave up 1 base and V 7 bases, and 13 bases lay outside the gene matches. This chain's CDR3 is CASTPPQGRGSNQPQHF. DNA for the CDR3: TGTGCCAGCACCCCACCACAGGGGAGGGGGAGCAATCAGCCCCAGCATTTT.